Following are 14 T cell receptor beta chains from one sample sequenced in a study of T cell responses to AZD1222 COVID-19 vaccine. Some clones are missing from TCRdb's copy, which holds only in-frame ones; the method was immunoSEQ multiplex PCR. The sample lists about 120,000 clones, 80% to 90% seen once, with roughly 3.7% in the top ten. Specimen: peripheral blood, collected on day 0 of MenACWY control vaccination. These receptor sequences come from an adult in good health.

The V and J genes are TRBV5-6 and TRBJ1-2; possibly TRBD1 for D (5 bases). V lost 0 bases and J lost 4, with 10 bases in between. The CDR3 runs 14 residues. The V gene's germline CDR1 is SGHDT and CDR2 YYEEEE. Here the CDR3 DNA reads TGTGCCAGCAGCTTGGGGCAGGGTAGCTATGGCTACACCTTC. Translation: CASSLGQGSYGYTF.

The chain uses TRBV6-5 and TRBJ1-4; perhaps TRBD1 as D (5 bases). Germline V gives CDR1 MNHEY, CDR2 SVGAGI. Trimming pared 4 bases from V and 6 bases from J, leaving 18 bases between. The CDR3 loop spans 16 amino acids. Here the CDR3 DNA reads TGTGCCAGCAGTTCCTTGACGAGGGGAGGGGATGAAAAACTGTTTTTT. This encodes CASSSLTRGGDEKLFF.

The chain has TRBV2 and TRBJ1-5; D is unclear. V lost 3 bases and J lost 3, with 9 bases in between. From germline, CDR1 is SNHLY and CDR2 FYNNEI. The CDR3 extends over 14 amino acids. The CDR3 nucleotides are TGTGCCAGCAGTGATCGAAGGGACAATCAGCCCCAGCATTTT. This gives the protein CASSDRRDNQPQHF.

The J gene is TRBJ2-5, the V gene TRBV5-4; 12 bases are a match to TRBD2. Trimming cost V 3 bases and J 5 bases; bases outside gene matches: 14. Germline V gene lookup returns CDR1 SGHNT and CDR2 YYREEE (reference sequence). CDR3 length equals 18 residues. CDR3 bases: TGTGCCAGCAGCTCCGATAGACTAGCGGGGGCCGAATGGGAGACCCAGTACTTC. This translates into CASSSDRLAGAEWETQYF.

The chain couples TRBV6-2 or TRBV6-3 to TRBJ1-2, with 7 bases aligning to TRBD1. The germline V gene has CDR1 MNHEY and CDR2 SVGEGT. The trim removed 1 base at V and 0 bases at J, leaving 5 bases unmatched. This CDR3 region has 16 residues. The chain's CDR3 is CASSYYGQDSNYGYTF. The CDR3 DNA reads TGTGCCAGCAGTTACTATGGACAGGATTCTAACTATGGCTACACCTTC.

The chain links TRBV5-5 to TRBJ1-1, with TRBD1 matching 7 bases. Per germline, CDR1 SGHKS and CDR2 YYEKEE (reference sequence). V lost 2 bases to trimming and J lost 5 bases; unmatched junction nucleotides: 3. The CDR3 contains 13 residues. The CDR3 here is CASSFQGGTEAFF. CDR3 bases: TGTGCCAGCAGCTTCCAGGGGGGGACTGAAGCTTTCTTT. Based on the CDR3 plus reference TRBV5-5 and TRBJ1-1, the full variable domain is DAGVTQSPTHLIKTRGQQVTLRCSPISGHKSVSWYQQVLGQGPQFIFQYYEKEERGRGNFPDRFSARQFPNYSSELNVNALLLGDSALYLCASSFQGGTEAFFGQGTRLTVV.

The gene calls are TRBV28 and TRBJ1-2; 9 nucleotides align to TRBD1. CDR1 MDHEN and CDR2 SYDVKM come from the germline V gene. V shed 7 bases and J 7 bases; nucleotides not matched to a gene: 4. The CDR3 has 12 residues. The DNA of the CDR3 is TGTGCCAGCAACAGGGGGCCGGGTGGCTACACCTTC. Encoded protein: CASNRGPGGYTF.

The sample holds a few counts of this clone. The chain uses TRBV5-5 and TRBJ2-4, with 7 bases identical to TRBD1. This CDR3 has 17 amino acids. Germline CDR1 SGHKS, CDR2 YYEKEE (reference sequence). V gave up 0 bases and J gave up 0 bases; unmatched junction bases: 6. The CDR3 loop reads CASSLGTGVEAKNIQYF. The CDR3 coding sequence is TGTGCCAGCAGCTTGGGCACAGGGGTTGAAGCCAAAAACATTCAGTACTTC. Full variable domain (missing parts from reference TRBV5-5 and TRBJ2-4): DAGVTQSPTHLIKTRGQQVTLRCSPISGHKSVSWYQQVLGQGPQFIFQYYEKEERGRGNFPDRFSARQFPNYSSELNVNALLLGDSALYLCASSLGTGVEAKNIQYFGAGTRLSVL.

CDR3 in amino acids: CASSSSNRGRGEQYF. CDR3 in DNA: TGTGCCAGCAGCTCCAGTAACCGGGGGAGAGGGGAGCAGTACTTC. This chain connects TRBV6-5 to TRBJ2-7; a possible D gene is TRBD2 (6 bases). CDR1 is MNHEY and CDR2 is SVGAGI in the germline V gene. Trimming removed 6 bases from V and 7 bases from J, with 22 bases in between. The CDR3 is made up of 15 amino acids.

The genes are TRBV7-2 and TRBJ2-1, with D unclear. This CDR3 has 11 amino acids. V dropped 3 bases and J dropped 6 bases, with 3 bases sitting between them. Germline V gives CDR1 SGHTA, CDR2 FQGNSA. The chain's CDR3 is CASSFLNEQFF. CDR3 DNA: TGTGCCAGCAGCTTCCTCAATGAGCAGTTCTTC.

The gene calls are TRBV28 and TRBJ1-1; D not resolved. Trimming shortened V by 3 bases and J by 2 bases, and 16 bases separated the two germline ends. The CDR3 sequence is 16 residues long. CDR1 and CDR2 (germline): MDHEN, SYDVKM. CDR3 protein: CASSLRSPWVNTEAFF. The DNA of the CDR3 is TGTGCCAGCAGTTTGCGGTCTCCGTGGGTAAACACTGAAGCTTTCTTT. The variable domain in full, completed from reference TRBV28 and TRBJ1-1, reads DVKVTQSSRYLVKRTGEKVFLECVQDMDHENMFWYRQDPGLGLRLIYFSYDVKMKEKGDIPEGYSVSREKKERFSLILESASTNQTSMYLCASSLRSPWVNTEAFFGQGTRLTVV.

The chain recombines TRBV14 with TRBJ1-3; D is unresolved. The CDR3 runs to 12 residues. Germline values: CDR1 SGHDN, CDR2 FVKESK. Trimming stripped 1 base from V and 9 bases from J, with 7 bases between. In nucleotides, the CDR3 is TGTGCCAGCAGCCAAGCGGGTCGCACCATATATTTT. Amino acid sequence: CASSQAGRTIYF.

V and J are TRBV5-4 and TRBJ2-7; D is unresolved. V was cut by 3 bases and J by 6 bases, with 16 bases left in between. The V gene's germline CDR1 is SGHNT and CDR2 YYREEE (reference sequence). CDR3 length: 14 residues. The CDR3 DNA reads TGTGCCAGCAGCTCCGACCGACCCTCGGGCGAGCAGTACTTC. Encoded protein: CASSSDRPSGEQYF.

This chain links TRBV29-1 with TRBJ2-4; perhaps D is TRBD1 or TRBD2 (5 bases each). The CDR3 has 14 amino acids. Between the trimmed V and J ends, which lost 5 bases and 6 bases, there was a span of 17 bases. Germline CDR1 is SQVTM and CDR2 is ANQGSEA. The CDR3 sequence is CSVWDGGGGNIQYF. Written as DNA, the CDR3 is TGCAGCGTTTGGGACGGCGGAGGAGGAAACATTCAGTACTTC.